This T cell receptor beta chain originates from a study of T cell repertoires in aging, cancer and after chemotherapy. Germline CDR1 is SEHNR and CDR2 is FQNEAQ (reference sequence). This CDR3 has 13 residues. V was clipped by 5 bases and J by 5 bases, with 12 bases between them. TRB rearrangements spanning V, D and J were amplified using mixed TRB-A/B primers. A single record per CDR3 protein comes from TCRdb applying MiXCR to the multiplex PCR reads. The sample lists over 8,000 distinct CDR3 sequences, around 44% occurring once. TCR beta rearrangements were amplified from peripheral blood genomic DNA.

The chain combines TRBV7-9 with TRBJ1-1; D is uncertain. The source of this sequence is a human donor in good health. The specimen was blood. CDR3 protein: CASSPHGRTEAFF. In DNA form, the CDR3 reads TGTGCCAGCAGCCCGCATGGGCGGACTGAAGCTTTCTTT.